The 8 T cell receptor beta chains presented below share a single source sample, sequenced in a study of blood T cell repertoires in COVID-19. Profiling relied on immunoSEQ multiplex PCR, and the TCRdb table lists in-frame clones only, not all of them. The table lists around 130,000 clones, 85% of them singletons, with under 3% in the top ten. The sequencing input was peripheral blood. Receptors were obtained from a man aged 45 to 65 with acute or convalescent COVID-19.

The DNA for the CDR3 is TGTGCCAGCAGCCCAGGGACAGGGCTTTTATCCTACGAGCAGTACTTC. This gives the protein CASSPGTGLLSYEQYF. V usage is TRBV5-5 and J usage is TRBJ2-7; 9 positions agree with TRBD1. This CDR3 contains 16 residues. J lost 1 base, V lost 4 bases, and 9 bases had no gene match. CDR1 SGHKS and CDR2 YYEKEE come from the germline V gene (reference sequence).

This chain joins TRBV29-1 and TRBJ2-2, with 9 nucleotides matching TRBD2. Trimming took 4 bases from V and 0 from J; bases not matched to a gene: 6. CDR3 length: 16 residues. Germline CDR1 is SQVTM and CDR2 is ANQGSEA. The CDR3 spells CSVADSGGSNTGELFF. The CDR3 DNA is TGCAGCGTTGCCGACAGCGGGGGGTCGAACACCGGGGAGCTGTTTTTT.

The rearrangement joins TRBV2 to TRBJ2-3, with a possible D match to TRBD1 (5 bases). The CDR3 runs to 13 residues. CDR1 is SNHLY and CDR2 is FYNNEI in the germline V gene. This CDR3 is CATQQGWADTQYF. DNA of the CDR3: TGTGCTACCCAGCAGGGTTGGGCAGATACGCAGTATTTT.

This clone was counted once. The V call is TRBV6-1, the J call TRBJ2-7; 11 nucleotides agree with TRBD2. The V and J ends lost 4 bases and 3 bases, in that order; junction bases with no gene match: 14. The germline CDR1 and CDR2 sequences are MNHNS and SASEGT. The CDR3 has 18 residues. The CDR3 DNA reads TGTGCCAGCAGTGGTTCGACTAGCGGGAACCCCCCACGCTACGAGCAGTACTTC. This translates into CASSGSTSGNPPRYEQYF.

The chain has TRBV9 and TRBJ2-1; 8 positions match TRBD2. Germline loops: CDR1 SGDLS, CDR2 YYNGEE. The CDR3 contains 13 residues. With V trimmed by 6 bases and J by 7 bases, 6 bases remained unmatched. Written as DNA, the CDR3 is TGTGCCAGCACCCGTTTAGCGGGGAATGAGCAGTTCTTC. The encoded protein is CASTRLAGNEQFF. Full variable domain (outside the CDR3, taken from reference TRBV9 and TRBJ2-1): DSGVTQTPKHLITATGQRVTLRCSPRSGDLSVYWYQQSLDQGLQFLIQYYNGEERAKGNILERFSAQQFPDLHSELNLSSLELGDSALYFCASTRLAGNEQFFGPGTRLTVL.

The V gene is TRBV5-4, the J gene TRBJ1-1; 7 nucleotides line up with TRBD1. The CDR3 length is 15 residues. V shed 0 bases and J 6 bases; nucleotides not matched to a gene: 8. Germline-derived CDR1 and CDR2 are SGHNT and YYREEE (reference sequence). The CDR3 is CASSLETGVFAEAFF. CDR3 DNA: TGTGCCAGCAGCTTGGAAACAGGGGTTTTTGCTGAAGCTTTCTTT.

The gene calls are TRBV30 and TRBJ1-1; 10 nucleotides line up with TRBD1. This CDR3 comprises 12 residues. Germline V CDR1 and CDR2: GTSNPN, SVGIG (reference sequence). J lost 1 base, V lost 8 bases, and 1 base had no gene match. The DNA for the CDR3 is TGTGCCGGGGACAGGGGGAACACTGAAGCTTTCTTT. Translated, it gives CAGDRGNTEAFF.

The chain carries TRBV28 and TRBJ2-1, with 8 bases identical to TRBD1. CDR3 size: 13 residues. Germline V gives CDR1 MDHEN, CDR2 SYDVKM. Losses at the gene ends were 7 bases for V and 8 bases for J; bases not matched to a gene: 7. CDR3 DNA: TGTGCCAGCACCAGAGGACAGGGCGATGAGCAGTTCTTC. Translating gives CASTRGQGDEQFF.